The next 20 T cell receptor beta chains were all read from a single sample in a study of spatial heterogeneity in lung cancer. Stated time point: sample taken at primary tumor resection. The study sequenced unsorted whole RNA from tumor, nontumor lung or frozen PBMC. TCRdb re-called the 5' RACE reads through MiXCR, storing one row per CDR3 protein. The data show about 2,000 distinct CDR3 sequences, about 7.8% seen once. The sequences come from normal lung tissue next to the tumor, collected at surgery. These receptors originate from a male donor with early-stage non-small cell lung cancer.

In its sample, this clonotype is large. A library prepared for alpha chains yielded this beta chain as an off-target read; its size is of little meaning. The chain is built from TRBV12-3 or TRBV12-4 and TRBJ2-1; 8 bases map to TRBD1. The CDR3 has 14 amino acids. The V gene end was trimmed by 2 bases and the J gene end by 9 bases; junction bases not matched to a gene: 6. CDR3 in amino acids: CASSLQGAVGEQFF. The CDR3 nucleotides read TGTGCCAGCAGTTTACAGGGGGCTGTGGGTGAGCAGTTCTTC.

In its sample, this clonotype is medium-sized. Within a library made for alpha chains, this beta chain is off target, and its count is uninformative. CDR3 sequence: CASSRGPNTEAFF. DNA of the CDR3: TGTGCCAGCAGCAGGGGGCCGAACACTGAAGCTTTCTTT. This chain links TRBV14 with TRBJ1-1; 7 bases align to TRBD1. This CDR3 is built from 13 residues. J lost 1 base, V lost 5 bases, and 1 base had no gene match. The germline CDR1 and CDR2 sequences are SGHDN and FVKESK.

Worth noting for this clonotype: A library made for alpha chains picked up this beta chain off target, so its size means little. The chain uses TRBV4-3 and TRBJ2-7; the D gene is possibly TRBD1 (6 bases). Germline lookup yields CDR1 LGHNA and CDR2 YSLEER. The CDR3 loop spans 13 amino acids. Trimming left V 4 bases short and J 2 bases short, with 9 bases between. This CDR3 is CASSLDRTYEQYF. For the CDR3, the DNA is TGCGCCAGCAGCCTGGACAGAACCTACGAGCAGTACTTC.

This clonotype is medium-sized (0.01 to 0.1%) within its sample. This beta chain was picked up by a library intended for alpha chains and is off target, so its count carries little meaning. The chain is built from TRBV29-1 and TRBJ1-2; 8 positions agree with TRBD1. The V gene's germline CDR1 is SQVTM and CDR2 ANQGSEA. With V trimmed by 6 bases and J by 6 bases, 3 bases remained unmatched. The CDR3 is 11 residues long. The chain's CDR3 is CSVTTGDGYTF. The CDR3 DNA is TGCAGCGTGACGACAGGGGATGGCTACACCTTC.

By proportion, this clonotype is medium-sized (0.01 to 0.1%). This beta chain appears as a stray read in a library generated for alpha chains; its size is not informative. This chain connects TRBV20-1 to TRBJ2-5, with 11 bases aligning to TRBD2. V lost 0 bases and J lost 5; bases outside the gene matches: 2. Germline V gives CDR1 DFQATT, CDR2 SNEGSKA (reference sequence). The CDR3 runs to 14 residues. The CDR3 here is CSARDSGRAETQYF. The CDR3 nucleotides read TGCAGTGCTAGAGATAGCGGGAGGGCCGAGACCCAGTACTTC.

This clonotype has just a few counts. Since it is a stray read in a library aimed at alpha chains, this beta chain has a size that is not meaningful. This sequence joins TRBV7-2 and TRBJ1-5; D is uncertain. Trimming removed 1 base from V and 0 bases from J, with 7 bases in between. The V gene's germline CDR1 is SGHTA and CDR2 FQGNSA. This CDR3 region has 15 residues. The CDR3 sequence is CASSLGTNSNQPQHF. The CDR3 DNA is TGTGCCAGCAGCTTAGGTACGAATAGCAATCAGCCCCAGCATTTT.

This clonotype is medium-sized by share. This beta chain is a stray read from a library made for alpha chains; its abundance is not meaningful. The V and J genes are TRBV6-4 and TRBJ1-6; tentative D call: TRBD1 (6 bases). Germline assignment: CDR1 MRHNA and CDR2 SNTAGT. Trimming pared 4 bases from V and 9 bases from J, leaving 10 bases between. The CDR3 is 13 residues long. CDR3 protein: CASSGTGSSPLHF. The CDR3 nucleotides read TGTGCCAGCAGTGGAACAGGGAGTTCACCCCTCCACTTT.

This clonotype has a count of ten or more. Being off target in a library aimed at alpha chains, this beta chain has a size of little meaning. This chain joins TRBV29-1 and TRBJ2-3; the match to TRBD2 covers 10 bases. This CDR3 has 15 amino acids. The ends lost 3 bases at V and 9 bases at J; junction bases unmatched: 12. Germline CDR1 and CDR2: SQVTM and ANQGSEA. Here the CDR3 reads CSVDWVVAGGRTQYF. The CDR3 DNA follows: TGCAGCGTTGATTGGGTAGTAGCGGGAGGACGAACGCAGTATTTT.

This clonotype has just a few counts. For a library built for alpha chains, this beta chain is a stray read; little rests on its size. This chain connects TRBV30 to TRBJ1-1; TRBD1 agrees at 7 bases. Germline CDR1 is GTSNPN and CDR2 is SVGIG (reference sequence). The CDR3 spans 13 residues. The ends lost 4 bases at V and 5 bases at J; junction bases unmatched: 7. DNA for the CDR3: TGTGCCTGGAAAAAAGACAGGGTGACTGAAGCTTTCTTT. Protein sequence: CAWKKDRVTEAFF.

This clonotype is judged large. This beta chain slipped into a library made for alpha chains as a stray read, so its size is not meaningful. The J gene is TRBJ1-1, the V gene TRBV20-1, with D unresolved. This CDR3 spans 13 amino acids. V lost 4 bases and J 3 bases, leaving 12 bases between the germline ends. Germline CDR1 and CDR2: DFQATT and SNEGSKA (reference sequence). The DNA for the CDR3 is TGCAGTGCTAATGAGGGTTGGGACACTGAAGCTTTCTTT. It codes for CSANEGWDTEAFF.

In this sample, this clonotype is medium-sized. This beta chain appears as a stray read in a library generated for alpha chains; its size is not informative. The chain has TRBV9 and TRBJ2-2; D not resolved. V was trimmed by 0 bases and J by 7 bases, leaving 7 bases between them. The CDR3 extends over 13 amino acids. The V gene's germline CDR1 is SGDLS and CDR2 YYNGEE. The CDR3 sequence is CASSVGSGGELFF. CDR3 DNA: TGTGCCAGCAGCGTAGGAAGTGGCGGGGAGCTGTTTTTT.

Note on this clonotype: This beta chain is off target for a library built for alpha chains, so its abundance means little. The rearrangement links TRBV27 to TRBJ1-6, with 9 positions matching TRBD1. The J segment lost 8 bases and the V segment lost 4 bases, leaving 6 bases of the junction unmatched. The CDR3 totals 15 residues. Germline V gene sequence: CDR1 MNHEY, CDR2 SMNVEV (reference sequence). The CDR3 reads CASSYYRGRDSPLHF. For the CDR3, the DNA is TGTGCCAGCAGTTATTACAGGGGGCGAGATTCACCCCTCCACTTT.

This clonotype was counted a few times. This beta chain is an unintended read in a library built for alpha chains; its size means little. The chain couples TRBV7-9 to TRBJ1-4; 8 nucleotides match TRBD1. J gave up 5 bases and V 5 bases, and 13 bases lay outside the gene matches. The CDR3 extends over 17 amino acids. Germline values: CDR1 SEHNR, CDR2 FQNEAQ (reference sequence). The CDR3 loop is CASSPRPGTGANEKLFF. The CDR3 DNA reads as TGTGCCAGCAGCCCGCGACCTGGGACAGGAGCGAATGAAAAACTGTTTTTT.

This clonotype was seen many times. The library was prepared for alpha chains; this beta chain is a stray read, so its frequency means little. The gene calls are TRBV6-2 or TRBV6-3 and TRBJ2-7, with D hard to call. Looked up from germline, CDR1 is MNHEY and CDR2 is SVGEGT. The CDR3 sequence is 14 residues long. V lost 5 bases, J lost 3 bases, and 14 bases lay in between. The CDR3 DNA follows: TGTGCCAGCAGTCAACTAACGAGAGTCTACGAGCAGTACTTC. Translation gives CASSQLTRVYEQYF.

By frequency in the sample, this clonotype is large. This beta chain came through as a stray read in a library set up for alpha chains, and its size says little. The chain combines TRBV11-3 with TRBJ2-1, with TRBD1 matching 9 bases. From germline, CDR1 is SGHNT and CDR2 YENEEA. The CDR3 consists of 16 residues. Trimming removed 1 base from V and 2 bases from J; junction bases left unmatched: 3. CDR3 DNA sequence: TGTGCCAGCAGCTTAGGGGGACAGGGACCCTACAATGAGCAGTTCTTC. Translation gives CASSLGGQGPYNEQFF.

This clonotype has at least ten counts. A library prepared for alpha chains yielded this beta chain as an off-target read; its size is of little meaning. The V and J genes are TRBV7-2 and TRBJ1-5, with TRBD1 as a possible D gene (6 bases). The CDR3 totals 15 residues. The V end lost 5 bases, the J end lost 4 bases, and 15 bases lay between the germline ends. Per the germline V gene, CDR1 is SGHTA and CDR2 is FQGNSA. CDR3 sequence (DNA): TGTGCCAGCAGCCAAAGCGGGACAAAAAATCAGCCCCAGCATTTT. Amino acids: CASSQSGTKNQPQHF.

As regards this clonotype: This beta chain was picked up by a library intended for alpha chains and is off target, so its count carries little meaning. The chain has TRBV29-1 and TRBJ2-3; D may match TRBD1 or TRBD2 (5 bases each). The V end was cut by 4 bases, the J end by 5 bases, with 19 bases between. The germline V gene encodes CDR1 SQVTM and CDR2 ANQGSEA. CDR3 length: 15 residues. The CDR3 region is CSVGGRTPPIDTQYF. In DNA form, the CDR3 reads TGCAGCGTTGGGGGACGAACCCCCCCCATAGATACGCAGTATTTT.

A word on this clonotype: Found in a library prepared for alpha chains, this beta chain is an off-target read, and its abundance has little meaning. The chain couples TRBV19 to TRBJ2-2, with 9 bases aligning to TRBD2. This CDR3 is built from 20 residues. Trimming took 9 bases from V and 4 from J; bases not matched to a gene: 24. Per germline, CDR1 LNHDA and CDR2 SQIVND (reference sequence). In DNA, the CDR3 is TGTGCCAGAATCTCGGAAGGGACAGACCCTGTAGCGGGAGCCACCGGGGAGCTGTTTTTT. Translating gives CARISEGTDPVAGATGELFF.

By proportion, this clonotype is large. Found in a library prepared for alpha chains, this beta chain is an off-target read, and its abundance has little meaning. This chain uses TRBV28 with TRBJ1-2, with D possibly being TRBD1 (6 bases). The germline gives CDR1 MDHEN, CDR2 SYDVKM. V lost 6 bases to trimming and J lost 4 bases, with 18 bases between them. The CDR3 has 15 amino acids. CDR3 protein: CASSTDRPWAYGYTF. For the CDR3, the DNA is TGTGCCAGCAGCACCGACAGGCCCTGGGCCTATGGCTACACCTTC.

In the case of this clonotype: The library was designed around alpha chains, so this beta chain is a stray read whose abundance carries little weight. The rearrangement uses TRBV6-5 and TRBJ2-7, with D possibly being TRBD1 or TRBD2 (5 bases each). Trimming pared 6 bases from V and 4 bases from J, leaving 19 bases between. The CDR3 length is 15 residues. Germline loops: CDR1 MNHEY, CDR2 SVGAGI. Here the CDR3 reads CASRRFRDGLYEQYF. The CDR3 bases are TGTGCCAGCAGGAGATTCCGGGACGGTCTTTACGAGCAGTACTTC.